A single sample is the source of the 20 T cell receptor beta chains below, sequenced in a study of Ad26.COV2.S vaccination and SARS-CoV-2 variants. Clones were read by immunoSEQ multiplex PCR, and TCRdb kept only the in-frame ones, dropping some. The sample lists over 450,000 clones, roughly 87% occurring once. Treatment indicated: 19 received Ad26.COV2.S at low or high dose, single or two shots; 5 received placebo; per-sample allocation not given. Specimens were obtained on day 63 following the first vaccine or placebo injection. The specimen was peripheral blood, collected in a trial of Ad26.COV2.S vaccine versus placebo. These TCRs come from a person aged 18-65 years who received the Ad26.COV2.S COVID-19 vaccine or a placebo.

V usage is TRBV19 and J usage is TRBJ1-3; possible D gene TRBD1, 6 bases. The CDR3 totals 15 residues. Germline V lookup: CDR1 LNHDA, CDR2 SQIVND (reference sequence). Trimming shortened V by 7 bases and J by 7 bases, and 20 bases separated the two germline ends. CDR3 loop: CASTVHRDNSNTIYF. The CDR3 DNA reads TGTGCCAGTACTGTCCACCGGGACAACAGCAACACCATATATTTT.

This chain joins TRBV6-5 and TRBJ2-7; D call uncertain. V lost 6 bases and J 3 bases, leaving 18 bases between the germline ends. There are 15 residues in the CDR3. From germline, CDR1 is MNHEY and CDR2 SVGAGI. The CDR3 nucleotides read TGTGCCAGCAGATTACGTCGCGACTCTAACTACGAGCAGTACTTC. Amino acids: CASRLRRDSNYEQYF.

V usage is TRBV11-2 and J usage is TRBJ1-3, with 8 bases aligning to TRBD1. Losses at the gene ends were 5 bases for V and 6 bases for J; bases not matched to a gene: 6. This CDR3 is built from 14 residues. The germline V gene encodes CDR1 SGHAT and CDR2 FQNNGV. This CDR3 reads CASSRRTGSNTIYF. The CDR3 DNA is TGTGCCAGCAGCAGAAGGACAGGGTCAAACACCATATATTTT.

The chain links TRBV30 to TRBJ1-2, with unresolved D. The length of the CDR3 is 14 residues. Trimming stripped 2 bases from V and 4 bases from J, with 14 bases between. From germline, CDR1 is GTSNPN and CDR2 SVGIG (reference sequence). CDR3 sequence (DNA): TGTGCCTGGAGTACCCCCGGAGGGATCTATGGCTACACCTTC. Its translation is CAWSTPGGIYGYTF.

Here the CDR3 reads CASSLVGEGSPLHF. The CDR3 DNA is TGCGCCAGCAGCTTGGTCGGGGAGGGTTCACCCCTCCACTTT. V is TRBV5-1 and J is TRBJ1-6, with D uncertain. The length of the CDR3 is 14 residues. With 0 bases removed from V and 9 bases from J, the gap between germline ends came to 10 bases. From germline, CDR1 is SGHRS and CDR2 YFSETQ.

The gene calls are TRBV15 and TRBJ2-2; 10 nucleotides match TRBD2. CDR1 LNHNV and CDR2 YYDKDF come from the germline V gene (reference sequence). The V gene end was trimmed by 4 bases and the J gene end by 6 bases; junction bases not matched to a gene: 11. This CDR3 has 17 residues. The CDR3: CATSKVLPGLASGELFF. DNA of the CDR3: TGTGCCACCAGCAAAGTACTTCCGGGACTAGCGTCCGGGGAGCTGTTTTTT.

J is TRBJ2-7 and V is TRBV7-2; 15 nucleotides match TRBD2. Losses at the gene ends were 4 bases for V and 4 bases for J; bases not matched to a gene: 8. CDR1 SGHTA and CDR2 FQGNSA come from the germline V gene. The CDR3 extends over 17 amino acids. CDR3 residues: CASSSGLAGGLLYEQYF. CDR3 bases: TGTGCCAGCAGCTCGGGACTAGCGGGAGGCCTTTTGTACGAGCAGTACTTC.

The chain uses TRBV6-5 and TRBJ1-2, with D perhaps matching TRBD1 (5 bases). With 7 bases removed from V and 4 bases from J, the gap between germline ends came to 13 bases. The CDR3 totals 13 residues. Looked up from germline, CDR1 is MNHEY and CDR2 is SVGAGI. The CDR3 coding sequence is TGTGCCAGCACCACGGGGCGGAGCTATGGCTACACCTTC. The encoded protein is CASTTGRSYGYTF.

For the CDR3, the DNA is TGCAGCGTTGATAGTGTGGGGAATGAGCAGTTCTTC. It specifies CSVDSVGNEQFF. The rearrangement uses TRBV29-1 and TRBJ2-1; D is unclear. CDR1 is SQVTM and CDR2 is ANQGSEA in the germline V gene. This CDR3 is 12 amino acids long. The germline V and J ends were trimmed by 3 bases and 7 bases, with 10 bases remaining between them.

V and J are TRBV5-1 and TRBJ1-1, with 8 nucleotides matching TRBD1. Germline CDR1 SGHRS, CDR2 YFSETQ. The CDR3 sequence is 15 residues long. The V and J ends lost 4 bases and 3 bases, in that order; junction bases with no gene match: 8. The DNA of the CDR3 is TGCGCCAGCAGCGTGGGGGGACAGGTCTACACTGAAGCTTTCTTT. It translates to CASSVGGQVYTEAFF.

The rearrangement uses TRBV28 and TRBJ2-7, with a tentative D call TRBD1 (8 bases). The V gene lost 6 bases and the J gene lost 4 bases, with 28 bases spanning the gap. This CDR3 is 18 amino acids long. Germline V gives CDR1 MDHEN, CDR2 SYDVKM. CDR3 sequence (DNA): TGTGCCAGCAGGGGGACAGGTGGGAGGGGAACAGTCCCTTACGAGCAGTACTTC. Translated, it gives CASRGTGGRGTVPYEQYF.

Remarks on this clone: The same CDR3 can be traced to other DNA sequences in this sample. The chain uses TRBV27 and TRBJ2-3; no firm D call. CDR1 MNHEY and CDR2 SMNVEV come from the germline V gene (reference sequence). This CDR3 has 12 residues. V lost 3 bases, J lost 1 base, and 2 bases lay in between. CDR3 sequence: CASSLGTDTQYF. CDR3 DNA: TGTGCCAGCAGTTTGGGCACAGATACGCAGTATTTT.

V and J are TRBV7-9 and TRBJ1-1; D perhaps matches TRBD1 (5 bases). Germline-derived CDR1 and CDR2 are SEHNR and FQNEAQ (reference sequence). The CDR3 is made up of 12 amino acids. V dropped 5 bases and J dropped 6 bases, with 10 bases sitting between them. The CDR3 region is CASSAMGPEAFF. The CDR3 bases are TGTGCCAGCAGCGCCATGGGGCCTGAAGCTTTCTTT.

The J gene is TRBJ1-1, the V gene TRBV27; TRBD1 agrees at 11 bases. V was clipped by 8 bases and J by 5 bases; unmatched bases: 7. The length of the CDR3 is 14 residues. The V gene's germline CDR1 is MNHEY and CDR2 SMNVEV (reference sequence). CDR3 coding DNA: TGTGCCAGCTCCCGAGGGGACAGGGGGACTGAAGCTTTCTTT. The encoded protein is CASSRGDRGTEAFF.

The V and J genes are TRBV6-5 and TRBJ2-3; D is unresolved. Trimming cost V 5 bases and J 6 bases, with 12 bases left between them. Germline V gene lookup returns CDR1 MNHEY and CDR2 SVGAGI. This CDR3 region has 13 residues. The CDR3 protein is CASSPPVGDTQYF. CDR3 nucleotide sequence: TGTGCCAGCAGTCCTCCCGTTGGGGATACGCAGTATTTT.

The rearrangement uses TRBV30 and TRBJ1-2, with a possible D match to TRBD1 (5 bases). CDR3 length: 13 amino acids. Trimming removed 2 bases from V and 4 bases from J, with 11 bases in between. From germline, CDR1 is GTSNPN and CDR2 SVGIG (reference sequence). Written as DNA, the CDR3 is TGTGCCTGGAGTCAAGCGGGGCCCTATGGCTACACCTTC. Translated: CAWSQAGPYGYTF.

The chain joins TRBV9 to TRBJ2-2; the D call may be TRBD1 or TRBD2 (5 bases each). This CDR3 comprises 13 residues. V lost 2 bases to trimming and J lost 6 bases, with 8 bases between them. Germline V gives CDR1 SGDLS, CDR2 YYNGEE. The CDR3 spells CASSVRDPGELFF. DNA for the CDR3: TGTGCCAGCAGCGTCAGGGACCCCGGGGAGCTGTTTTTT.

This sequence joins TRBV19 and TRBJ2-7; a possible D gene is TRBD1 (7 bases). In germline, CDR1 is LNHDA, CDR2 SQIVND (reference sequence). This CDR3 has 14 amino acids. Trimming stripped 6 bases from V and 2 bases from J, with 14 bases between. CDR3 sequence (DNA): TGTGCCAGTAGCCCCAGGGGGGTAACCTACGAGCAGTACTTC. This gives the protein CASSPRGVTYEQYF.

The gene calls are TRBV28 and TRBJ1-2; D is unclear. From germline, CDR1 is MDHEN and CDR2 SYDVKM. V gave up 4 bases and J gave up 3 bases, with 18 bases separating them. The CDR3 has 16 amino acids. CDR3 coding DNA: TGTGCCAGCAGTTCGGCAGCCATGGACCCTTACTATGGCTACACCTTC. Protein sequence: CASSSAAMDPYYGYTF.

The chain's CDR3 is CASSRDKSGKTEAFF. CDR3 nucleotide sequence: TGCGCCAGCAGTCGCGATAAATCAGGGAAAACTGAAGCTTTCTTT. The chain combines TRBV23-1 with TRBJ1-1; D might be TRBD1 (5 bases). TRBV23-1 is given ORF status, its function remaining uncertain. Between the trimmed V and J ends, which lost 4 bases and 5 bases, there was a span of 17 bases. The CDR3 is made up of 15 amino acids.